These T cell receptor beta chains were read from a single sample in a study of T cell repertoires in cytomegalovirus infection. Via MiXCR, TCRdb re-called the reads, giving one row per CDR3 protein. Found here are 650,000 to 850,000 distinct CDR3 sequences, about 27% of them singletons; the top ten hold roughly 13%. The antigens these receptors bind are not known. The sequencing here drew on cultured CD8+ T cells from PBMCs, taken from culture after CMV antigen stimulation. The source is a human donor in good health (CMV status not recorded). Some clones in this sample may be carry-over from other donors' samples. Each CDR3 is given with its conserved first and last residue. D genes are given only for firm matches. Rows give clone size only sometimes, using once, few, many, or a class for an expanded clone.

TRBV12-3/TRBV12-4,TRBJ2-5,TRBD2,-,TGTGCCAGCAGTTTAAGGACTAGCGGGGTGGAGACCCAGTACTTC,CASSLRTSGVETQYF
TRBV9,TRBJ1-2,-,-,TGTGCCAGCAGCGTAGGCCCGGACCCCTATGGCTACACCTTC,CASSVGPDPYGYTF
TRBV11-2,TRBJ1-4,-,-,TGTGCCAGCAGCTCCGAGCAGACTAATGAAAAACTGTTTTTT,CASSSEQTNEKLFF
TRBV6-2/TRBV6-3,TRBJ1-1,-,many,TGTGCCAGCAGGATTATGAACACTGAAGCTTTCTTT,CASRIMNTEAFF
TRBV6-1,TRBJ2-1,TRBD2,few,TGTGCCAGCAGTTATGGGAATGGGGCGGGGGGGCTTTACAATGAGCAGTTCTTC,CASSYGNGAGGLYNEQFF
TRBV13,TRBJ1-5,-,-,TGTGCCAGCAGCTCCCGGATAGTTGGGGGCAATCAGCCCCAGCATTTT,CASSSRIVGGNQPQHF
TRBV10-3,TRBJ1-2,-,few,TGTGCCGTCATTGGAAACTATGGCTACACCTTC,CAVIGNYGYTF
TRBV6-5,TRBJ1-5,-,few,TGTGCCAGCAGGTCCGCTTACAGGGTTGATCAGCCCCAGCATTTT,CASRSAYRVDQPQHF
TRBV7-9,TRBJ2-1,TRBD2,-,TGTGCCAGCAGGACTAGCGGGGGGAGCTCCTACAATGAGCAGTTCTTC,CASRTSGGSSYNEQFF
TRBV2,TRBJ1-5,-,once,TGTGCCAGCAGTGAAGAAGGGTTTGGCAATCAGCCCCAGCATTTT,CASSEEGFGNQPQHF
TRBV7-3,TRBJ1-2,-,-,TGTGCCAGCAGCCCAACGCCGGGGAGGGCGGGCGGCTACACCTTC,CASSPTPGRAGGYTF
TRBV7-9,TRBJ1-2,-,-,TGTGCCAGCAGCTTAAGTGTTCGGCTAGGCTACACCTTC,CASSLSVRLGYTF
TRBV7-9,TRBJ2-4,TRBD1,many,TGTGCCAGCAGCTCCACAGGGGATCGGGCCAAAAACATTCAGTACTTC,CASSSTGDRAKNIQYF
TRBV9,TRBJ2-3,TRBD1,once,TGTGCCAGCAGCCCGACAGGGGGGAGACGCACAGATACGCAGTATTTT,CASSPTGGRRTDTQYF
TRBV7-2,TRBJ2-2,-,many,TGTGCCAGACCTGGGGGGCTCACCGGGGAGCTGTTTTTT,CARPGGLTGELFF
TRBV6-6,TRBJ2-1,TRBD2,-,TGTGCCAGCAGCCCAAGGCGGGGGGACGATGAGCAGTTCTTC,CASSPRRGDDEQFF
TRBV7-6,TRBJ2-3,TRBD1,few,TGTGCCAGCAGCTTATTGGCAGGGGGCAGAGATACGCAGTATTTT,CASSLLAGGRDTQYF
TRBV7-6,TRBJ1-1,TRBD1,few,TGTGCCAGCAGCTTAGAGCTGACAGGGGTGAACACTGAAGCTTTCTTT,CASSLELTGVNTEAFF
TRBV7-8,TRBJ1-3,-,-,TGTGCCAGCAGCTTAAAATATGAAAACACCATATATTTT,CASSLKYENTIYF
TRBV7-6,TRBJ2-5,-,-,TGTGCCAGCAGCCCTAGGGATCAAGAGACCCAGTACTTC,CASSPRDQETQYF
TRBV4-1,TRBJ1-4,-,many,TGCGCCAGCAGCCAAGATGGACACTGGAGGGAAAAACTGTTTTTT,CASSQDGHWREKLFF
TRBV9,TRBJ2-1,TRBD2,-,TGTGCCAGCAGCGCACCAGTAGCGAGCGGGGTCTACAATGAGCAGTTCTTC,CASSAPVASGVYNEQFF
TRBV11-2,TRBJ2-3,-,few,TGTGCCAGCAGCCCTTGGACTGGCTTAGGCACAGATACGCAGTATTTT,CASSPWTGLGTDTQYF
TRBV10-3,TRBJ2-1,TRBD2,-,TGTGCCATCAGTGATGGGGGGGCCTACAATGAGCAGTTCTTC,CAISDGGAYNEQFF
TRBV6-6,TRBJ1-2,-,-,TGTGCCAGCACTAAACAGGGTCATGGCTATGGCTACACCTTC,CASTKQGHGYGYTF
TRBV27,TRBJ2-5,-,-,TGTGCCAGCAGTACCGGGACGGTGGCCGTTCACGAGACCCAGTACTTC,CASSTGTVAVHETQYF
TRBV28,TRBJ2-2,-,few,TGTGCCAGCACCCCAGTAACCCCCACCGGGGAGCTGTTTTTT,CASTPVTPTGELFF
TRBV19,TRBJ1-2,-,-,TGTGCCAGTAGCCCCGACATCGTCCATGGCTACACCTTC,CASSPDIVHGYTF
TRBV7-9,TRBJ2-7,-,many,TGTGCCAGCAGCTTAAGTCCACGATCCTACGAGCAGTACTTC,CASSLSPRSYEQYF
TRBV25-1,TRBJ2-5,-,few,TGTGCCAGCAGTGAATATTTAAGGGAGACCCAGTACTTC,CASSEYLRETQYF
TRBV19,TRBJ2-1,-,few,TGTGCCAGTAGTAGTATTCCAGGCGACGGGATAGATGAGCAGTTCTTC,CASSSIPGDGIDEQFF
TRBV15,TRBJ1-3,-,-,TGTGCCACCAGCAGAGACCCAGGGTCAGAAAACACCATATATTTT,CATSRDPGSENTIYF
TRBV2,TRBJ1-5,-,few,TGTGCCAGCCAGGGGTTCAATCAGCCCCAGCATTTT,CASQGFNQPQHF
TRBV19,TRBJ1-1,-,few,TGTGCCAGTAGTGTGGGTTGGGCAGGTTTTGACACTGAAGCTTTCTTT,CASSVGWAGFDTEAFF
TRBV5-1,TRBJ1-1,-,few,TGCGCCAGCAGCTTCTCTTTTGGGGACGACACTGAAGCTTTCTTT,CASSFSFGDDTEAFF
TRBV5-5,TRBJ2-5,-,few,TGTGCCAGCAGCTTGGCAAACAGACAAGAGACCCAGTACTTC,CASSLANRQETQYF
TRBV27,TRBJ2-4,-,few,TGTGCCAGCAAACCCCGGGGACTTTCCAAAAACATTCAGTACTTC,CASKPRGLSKNIQYF
TRBV6-8,TRBJ1-3,-,few,TGTGCCAGCAGCCGTCCGGGACCGCCTTTCGGCACCATATATTTT,CASSRPGPPFGTIYF
TRBV2,TRBJ1-6,-,many,TGTGCCAGCAGTGACAGGGAAGGGCTGGTAGATTCACCCCTCCACTTT,CASSDREGLVDSPLHF
TRBV27,TRBJ2-1,-,-,TGTGCCAGCAGTTCTAAATTAAGGGATGAGCAGTTCTTC,CASSSKLRDEQFF
TRBV4-1,TRBJ2-7,-,-,TGCGCCTGCAGCCAAGTTATCAGGATCTCAGGGGAGCAGTACTTC,CACSQVIRISGEQYF
TRBV6-6,TRBJ2-1,TRBD2,few,TGTGCCAGCAGTTACGCGGGGGTCTACAATGAGCAGTTCTTC,CASSYAGVYNEQFF